This is a list of T cell receptor beta chains from one sample in a study of T cell repertoires in cytomegalovirus infection. Their antigens remain unidentified. Each CDR3 protein gets one entry after TCRdb re-called the reads with MiXCR. The sample has some 940,000 distinct CDR3 sequences, under 40% seen once; the top ten hold around 15%. The input for sequencing was cultured CD8+ T cells from PBMCs, taken from culture after CMV antigen stimulation. These receptors all come from a human donor in good health (CMV status not recorded). Some clones in this sample may be carry-over from other donors' samples. Both conserved end residues are part of each CDR3. A D gene is named only where the DNA matches it firmly. A clone size is listed for some rows: how often the clone was seen (once, few, many), or a class if it is expanded.

TRBJ1-2,TRBV7-9,-,few,TGTGCCAGCACAAGGAGCTATGGCTACACCTTC,CASTRSYGYTF
TRBJ2-1,TRBV4-1,-,-,TGCGCCAGCAGCCAAGAAATTGGGAGAGGGGTCCACGAGCAGTTCTTC,CASSQEIGRGVHEQFF
TRBJ2-1,TRBV19,-,many,TGTGCCAGTAGTCTGGCAGGGTGGCATGAGCAGTTCTTC,CASSLAGWHEQFF
TRBJ2-3,TRBV27,TRBD2,-,TGTGCCAGCAGTTTATCTGCGGGGGTAAGCGCAGATACGCAGTATTTT,CASSLSAGVSADTQYF
TRBJ2-3,TRBV6-6,-,few,TGTGCCAGCAGTTACGGGCGGGGCCTCTTAGATACGCAGTATTTT,CASSYGRGLLDTQYF
TRBJ1-2,TRBV12-3/TRBV12-4,-,few,TGTGCCAGCAGTTTTTCTGCGGCGACAGGATACAACTATGGCTACACCTTC,CASSFSAATGYNYGYTF
TRBJ1-5,TRBV12-3/TRBV12-4,-,-,TGTGCCAGCAGTTTGGTTGTGGGGAGGGATCAGCCCCAGCATTTT,CASSLVVGRDQPQHF
TRBJ1-1,TRBV20-1,-,-,TGCAGTGCTAGAGCCCCCGGGGGGCTGGCCACTGAAGCTTTCTTT,CSARAPGGLATEAFF
TRBJ2-1,TRBV7-6,-,few,TGTGCCAGCAGCCGATCCCCCTGGGGGGACCCCTCCTACAATGAGCAGTTCTTC,CASSRSPWGDPSYNEQFF
TRBJ2-3,TRBV27,-,few,TGTGCCAGCAGTTTATACGGGGGCACAGATACGCAGTATTTT,CASSLYGGTDTQYF
TRBJ2-7,TRBV7-8,-,many,TGTGCCAGCAGCTTAGATGCATCAAGCTCCTACGAGCAGTACTTC,CASSLDASSSYEQYF
TRBJ2-1,TRBV6-1,TRBD2,few,TGTGCCAGCAGTGAACTTCCCGGGGGGAACTACAATGAGCAGTTCTTC,CASSELPGGNYNEQFF
TRBJ1-5,TRBV7-2,-,-,TGTGTCAGCAGCTTAAACAGGGTGTCCAATCAGCCCCAGCATTTT,CVSSLNRVSNQPQHF
TRBJ1-1,TRBV6-6,-,few,TGTGCCAGCAACCACGAGGGGAACACTGAAGCTTTCTTT,CASNHEGNTEAFF
TRBJ1-5,TRBV19,-,few,TGTGCCAGCGCCCCAGGGTTCAATCAGCCCCAGCATTTT,CASAPGFNQPQHF
TRBJ2-3,TRBV4-1,TRBD2,-,TGCGCCAGCAGCCAAACGACTAGCGGGGCCACAGATACGCAGTATTTT,CASSQTTSGATDTQYF
TRBJ2-1,TRBV6-2/TRBV6-3,-,few,TGTGCCAGCAGCCTAACTAGCCCCAATGAGCAGTTCTTC,CASSLTSPNEQFF
TRBJ2-2,TRBV12-3/TRBV12-4,-,-,TGTGCCAGCAACGACGCCGGGGATGGCACCGGGGAGCTGTTTTTT,CASNDAGDGTGELFF
TRBJ2-1,TRBV28,-,-,TGTGCCAGCAGTCCTACGGGGACTGAACGGGTTTACAATGAGCAGTTCTTC,CASSPTGTERVYNEQFF
TRBJ2-5,TRBV3-1,TRBD2,few,TGTGCCAGCAGCCAAGATGGGACTAGTTTCCAAGAGACCCAGTACTTC,CASSQDGTSFQETQYF
TRBJ1-5,TRBV7-3,TRBD1,-,TGTGCCAGCAGCTTATTGATTGAAGGGACAGATAGCAATCAGCCCCAGCATTTT,CASSLLIEGTDSNQPQHF
TRBJ2-3,TRBV7-9,-,few,TGTGCCAGCAGCCGCCGGGACGGTAGGGATACGCAGTATTTT,CASSRRDGRDTQYF
TRBJ2-2,TRBV12-3/TRBV12-4,TRBD1,-,TGTGCCAGCAGTTCGTCACCCGGGACAGGGGATATTTCGAACACCGGGGAGCTGTTTTTT,CASSSSPGTGDISNTGELFF
TRBJ2-7,TRBV27,-,many,TGTGCCAGCAGCTTAGGCGGCAGGTCCTACGAGCAGTACTTC,CASSLGGRSYEQYF
TRBJ1-1,TRBV19,TRBD1,-,TGTGCCAGTAGCTTCGTGACAGGGGGCACTGAAGCTTTCTTT,CASSFVTGGTEAFF
TRBJ1-5,TRBV20-1,TRBD1,-,TGCAGTGCGAGGGGGCAGGGAAGAGGGTATAGCAATCAGCCCCAGCATTTT,CSARGQGRGYSNQPQHF
TRBJ2-7,TRBV4-2,-,-,TGTGCCAGCAGCCAAGAAGCGGCTGGGTCCTACGAGCAGTACTTC,CASSQEAAGSYEQYF